This T cell receptor beta chain was found in a study of blood T cell repertoires in COVID-19. The wider study: In each case, the material was cDNA or gDNA derived from T cells, B-cell-depleted T cells, or PBMCs.

This clone was seen just once. Per the original data handling: The assay estimated nucleated cells by amplifying reference gene primers. The table came from immunoSEQ multiplex PCR; TCRdb's copy has only in-frame clones and leaves some out. The V and J calls and clone size come from that table; D and trimming were worked out from the DNA. This sample carries 250,000 to 350,000 clones, around nine tenths of them seen once, and the ten largest clones take around an eighth. Sample: peripheral blood. The clonotype originates from a woman aged 55-69 years with acute or convalescent COVID-19.

CDR3 nucleotides: TGTGCCAGCAGAGCACAGGGGGCTGGCGGCTACACCTTC. Its translation: CASRAQGAGGYTF. The chain links TRBV6-5 to TRBJ1-2, with 9 bases matching TRBD1. CDR3 length: 13 amino acids. CDR1 is MNHEY, CDR2 SVGAGI, per germline. Losses at the gene ends were 6 bases for V and 8 bases for J; bases not matched to a gene: 7.